These 32 T cell receptor beta chains originate from one sample sequenced in a study of OX40 agonist ivuxolimab in advanced cancers. TCRdb keeps only in-frame clones here, not all; method: immunoSEQ multiplex PCR. The data contain tens of thousands of clones, 78% of them singletons. The starting material was CD4+ or CD8+ T cells sorted from blood, obtained in a trial of the OX40 agonist ivuxolimab. These receptors all stem from an adult with an advanced solid tumor such as melanoma, head and neck, liver or kidney cancer.

This rearrangement joins TRBV28 to TRBJ2-7, with TRBD2 identical over 7 bases. Unmatched junction bases numbered 9, after V lost 4 bases and J lost 3 bases. The CDR3 has 15 residues. Per the germline V gene, CDR1 is MDHEN and CDR2 is SYDVKM. CDR3 sequence reads: CASSWAGRRIYEQYF. The CDR3 DNA sequence: TGTGCCAGCAGTTGGGCCGGGAGGCGGATCTACGAGCAGTACTTC.

The chain uses TRBV5-1 and TRBJ2-1; TRBD2 agrees at 8 bases. The CDR3 is made up of 15 amino acids. Per germline, CDR1 SGHRS and CDR2 YFSETQ. V gave up 4 bases and J gave up 5 bases; unmatched junction bases: 8. This chain's CDR3 is CASSTRTSRNNEQFF. In DNA form, the CDR3 reads TGCGCCAGCAGCACAAGGACTAGCCGAAACAATGAGCAGTTCTTC. Looking up the rest from reference TRBV5-1 and TRBJ2-1 gives the full variable domain: KAGVTQTPRYLIKTRGQQVTLSCSPISGHRSVSWYQQTPGQGLQFLFEYFSETQRNKGNFPGRFSGRQFSNSRSEMNVSTLELGDSALYLCASSTRTSRNNEQFFGPGTRLTVL.

This clone was observed a handful of times. This rearrangement joins TRBV6-5 to TRBJ2-4, with a weak D call TRBD1 (6 bases). Trimming took 7 bases from V and 3 from J, leaving 16 bases between them. The germline V gene has CDR1 MNHEY and CDR2 SVGAGI. This CDR3 spans 15 amino acids. CDR3 bases: TGTGCCAGCAACCCCAGGGGCACCGGCAAAAACATTCAGTACTTC. Translation: CASNPRGTGKNIQYF.

The chain combines TRBV7-9 with TRBJ1-1; the D gene is possibly TRBD1 (5 bases). This CDR3 contains 15 residues. The germline V and J ends were trimmed by 5 bases and 11 bases, with 24 bases remaining between them. CDR1 and CDR2 from the germline V gene are SEHNR and FQNEAQ (reference sequence). DNA for the CDR3: TGTGCCAGCAGCCCCCAAGGGACCTCGAAGATTGACGCTTTCTTT. Translation gives CASSPQGTSKIDAFF.

The chain combines TRBV7-9 with TRBJ2-2; 7 nucleotides match TRBD2. The germline gives CDR1 SEHNR, CDR2 FQNEAQ (reference sequence). This CDR3 spans 13 amino acids. The J segment lost 6 bases and the V segment lost 4 bases, leaving 2 bases of the junction unmatched. CDR3 nucleotide sequence: TGTGCCAGCAGCTCACTAGCGCCCGGGGAGCTGTTTTTT. It yields the protein CASSSLAPGELFF.

CDR3 nucleotides: TGTGCCAGCAGCCAAGACCCCAGGGGGCAAACTGAAGCTTTCTTT. Translated, it gives CASSQDPRGQTEAFF. The chain has TRBV14 and TRBJ1-1, with TRBD1 matching over 8 bases. The CDR3 covers 15 residues. V shed 0 bases and J 5 bases; nucleotides not matched to a gene: 5. CDR1 is SGHDN and CDR2 is FVKESK in the germline V gene.

The chain carries TRBV4-1 and TRBJ1-1, with a possible D match to TRBD1 (5 bases). Trimming pared 4 bases from V and 5 bases from J, leaving 14 bases between. CDR3 size: 14 residues. CDR1 and CDR2 from the germline V gene are MGHRA and YSYEKL. This chain's CDR3 is CASSPGAGTTEAFF. CDR3 sequence (DNA): TGCGCCAGCAGCCCTGGGGCAGGGACGACTGAAGCTTTCTTT.

The rearrangement uses TRBV6-1 and TRBJ2-3; 9 bases align to TRBD1. Per germline, CDR1 MNHNS and CDR2 SASEGT. This CDR3 contains 15 residues. V was pared by 7 bases and J by 0 bases, with 5 bases of the junction left unmatched. Here the CDR3 DNA reads TGTGCCAGCACAGACAGGGGGGCTAGCACAGATACGCAGTATTTT. It is translated as CASTDRGASTDTQYF.

The CDR3 sequence: CASSPLDREGIQYF. The CDR3 bases are TGTGCCAGCTCACCGCTTGACAGGGAAGGCATTCAGTACTTC. The chain recombines TRBV18 with TRBJ2-4; 7 bases align to TRBD1. The length of the CDR3 is 14 residues. J lost 9 bases, V lost 3 bases, and 8 bases had no gene match. The germline V gene has CDR1 KGHSH and CDR2 LQKENI. Filled out from reference TRBV18 and TRBJ2-4, the complete variable domain reads NAGVMQNPRHLVRRRGQEARLRCSPMKGHSHVYWYRQLPEEGLKFMVYLQKENIIDESGMPKERFSAEFPKEGPSILRIQQVVRGDSAAYFCASSPLDREGIQYFGAGTRLSVL.

This clone was observed a few times. V gene TRBV15 combines with J gene TRBJ2-1, with D tentatively TRBD1 or TRBD2 (5 bases each). Germline V gene data show CDR1 as LNHNV and CDR2 as YYDKDF (reference sequence). The CDR3 extends over 14 amino acids. Trimming cost V 8 bases and J 0 bases, with 11 bases left between them. CDR3 amino acids: CATSGTISYNEQFF. In DNA, the CDR3 is TGTGCCACCTCTGGGACCATCTCCTACAATGAGCAGTTCTTC.

The gene calls are TRBV19 and TRBJ1-2; no definite D call. V was cut by 9 bases and J by 4 bases, with 21 bases left in between. Germline V CDR1 and CDR2: LNHDA, SQIVND (reference sequence). The CDR3 has 15 amino acids. The CDR3 is CASKPQGGWAYGYTF. CDR3 nucleotides: TGTGCCAGCAAGCCGCAAGGAGGGTGGGCCTATGGCTACACCTTC.

The sample holds one count of this clone. The chain combines TRBV30 with TRBJ2-1; D is perhaps TRBD2 (6 bases). The CDR3 length is 16 residues. Per germline, CDR1 GTSNPN and CDR2 SVGIG (reference sequence). The V end was cut by 2 bases, the J end by 1 base, with 15 bases between. The CDR3 DNA is TGTGCCTGGAGTCCACGGGGACGGGAGTCCTACAATGAGCAGTTCTTC. This gives the protein CAWSPRGRESYNEQFF.

The chain employs TRBV27 and TRBJ1-1, with D unclear. V lost 0 bases and J 3 bases, leaving 8 bases between the germline ends. CDR1 and CDR2 (germline): MNHEY, SMNVEV (reference sequence). The CDR3 has 14 amino acids. CDR3 sequence (DNA): TGTGCCAGCAGTTTATCGCGGGGTGACACTGAAGCTTTCTTT. Translating gives CASSLSRGDTEAFF.

The rearrangement uses TRBV18 and TRBJ2-4; D is ambiguous. Trimming stripped 6 bases from V and 3 bases from J, with 15 bases between. This CDR3 has 15 residues. CDR1 is KGHSH and CDR2 is LQKENI in the germline V gene. CDR3 region: CASSPSRIDKNIQYF. For the CDR3, the DNA is TGTGCCAGCTCGCCCAGTCGGATAGACAAAAACATTCAGTACTTC.

The chain is built from TRBV5-1 and TRBJ2-2; 8 positions match TRBD2. CDR1 is SGHRS and CDR2 is YFSETQ in the germline V gene. Trimming cost V 4 bases and J 0 bases; bases outside gene matches: 5. This CDR3 is built from 16 residues. CDR3 DNA: TGCGCCAGCAGCGTGCTAGCGGGCCCGAACACCGGGGAGCTGTTTTTT. Protein product: CASSVLAGPNTGELFF.

J is TRBJ2-7 and V is TRBV28, with TRBD1 matching 10 bases. CDR3 length: 18 residues. V shed 10 bases and J 0 bases; nucleotides not matched to a gene: 18. CDR1 and CDR2 (germline): MDHEN, SYDVKM. The DNA for the CDR3 is TGTGCCACCCTGCCCGGGACAGGGGTTTTCCATTACTCCTACGAGCAGTACTTC. Translation: CATLPGTGVFHYSYEQYF.

This chain links TRBV15 with TRBJ1-4; no definite D call. Trimming left V 1 base short and J 11 bases short, with 11 bases between. Germline V gives CDR1 LNHNV, CDR2 YYDKDF (reference sequence). This CDR3 has 13 residues. This CDR3 is CATSRAVEEKLFF. The CDR3 region has the DNA TGTGCCACCAGCAGAGCAGTAGAGGAGAAACTGTTTTTT.

This clone occurred a few times. The J gene is TRBJ1-6, the V gene TRBV2, with D hard to call. Germline loops: CDR1 SNHLY, CDR2 FYNNEI. Trimming stripped 1 base from V and 8 bases from J, with 6 bases between. This CDR3 region has 13 residues. CDR3 bases: TGTGCCAGCAGTGAAGGGGTTTATTCACCCCTCCACTTT. It is translated as CASSEGVYSPLHF.

The V call is TRBV6-5, the J call TRBJ2-1; D not resolved. This CDR3 contains 15 residues. Germline V lookup: CDR1 MNHEY, CDR2 SVGAGI. V was shortened by 4 bases and J by 6 bases, with 16 bases between the two germline ends. The CDR3 sequence: CASSSARSNGNEQFF. CDR3 coding DNA: TGTGCCAGCAGTTCGGCCAGGAGTAATGGCAATGAGCAGTTCTTC.

The CDR3 reads CASRMSGGSTDTQYF. The CDR3 DNA reads TGCGCCAGCAGGATGTCTGGGGGGAGCACAGATACGCAGTATTTT. The chain combines TRBV5-1 with TRBJ2-3, with D maybe TRBD2 (6 bases). V was pared by 5 bases and J by 0 bases, with 13 bases between. CDR3 length: 15 residues. Germline-derived CDR1 and CDR2 are SGHRS and YFSETQ.

The chain couples TRBV4-1 to TRBJ1-1, with 7 nucleotides matching TRBD1. V gave up 3 bases and J gave up 7 bases; unmatched junction bases: 8. The germline gives CDR1 MGHRA, CDR2 YSYEKL. This CDR3 is built from 14 residues. CDR3 sequence: CASSHDIRQGEAFF. In DNA, the CDR3 is TGCGCCAGCAGCCACGATATAAGACAGGGTGAAGCTTTCTTT.

This clone was seen only a few times. The DNA of the CDR3 is TGTGCCAGCAGTCCCCACCATACCGGGACAGGGGAGCAGTTCTTC. Residues: CASSPHHTGTGEQFF. The chain has TRBV28 and TRBJ2-1, with 9 positions matching TRBD1. The CDR3 sequence is 15 residues long. V shed 5 bases and J 10 bases; nucleotides not matched to a gene: 12. Germline values: CDR1 MDHEN, CDR2 SYDVKM.

The V call is TRBV18, the J call TRBJ1-3; D is unresolved. V lost 3 bases, J lost 0 bases, and 9 bases lay in between. CDR1 is KGHSH, CDR2 LQKENI, per germline. CDR3 size: 15 residues. The DNA for the CDR3 is TGTGCCAGCTCACCGAGCCCAAACTCTGGAAACACCATATATTTT. Protein sequence: CASSPSPNSGNTIYF.

The V call is TRBV6-6, the J call TRBJ2-3, with D perhaps matching TRBD2 (6 bases). The ends were cut back, 2 bases at V and 2 bases at J, with 11 bases in the middle. Germline V gives CDR1 MNHNY, CDR2 SVGAGI (reference sequence). The CDR3 contains 15 residues. The CDR3 spells CASSYQGLTTDTQYF. CDR3 sequence (DNA): TGTGCCAGCAGTTACCAGGGACTCACCACAGATACGCAGTATTTT.

The chain links TRBV6-5 to TRBJ1-5; D is possibly TRBD1 (5 bases). Germline V gene lookup returns CDR1 MNHEY and CDR2 SVGAGI. Trimming removed 5 bases from V and 6 bases from J, with 11 bases in between. The CDR3 has 13 amino acids. This CDR3 reads CASSPRAGQPQHF. As DNA, the CDR3 is TGTGCCAGCAGTCCCAGGGCTGGTCAGCCCCAGCATTTT.

J is TRBJ2-7 and V is TRBV9; a weak D match, TRBD1 (6 bases). Per the germline V gene, CDR1 is SGDLS and CDR2 is YYNGEE. The ends were cut back, 4 bases at V and 1 base at J, with 15 bases in the middle. The CDR3 loop spans 15 amino acids. CDR3 coding DNA: TGTGCCAGCAGCCTCCGGGACACCCTTTCCTACGAGCAGTACTTC. This sequence encodes CASSLRDTLSYEQYF.

The chain links TRBV19 to TRBJ1-1; no clear D gene. Trimming took 4 bases from V and 0 from J, leaving 12 bases between them. The CDR3 sequence is 15 residues long. The V gene's germline CDR1 is LNHDA and CDR2 SQIVND (reference sequence). The CDR3 DNA sequence: TGTGCCAGTAGTAGCCCGTCTGCGATGAACACTGAAGCTTTCTTT. Its translation is CASSSPSAMNTEAFF.

The gene calls are TRBV14 and TRBJ2-7; D uncertain. CDR3 length: 15 amino acids. Germline V gene sequence: CDR1 SGHDN, CDR2 FVKESK. Trimming removed 2 bases from V and 6 bases from J, with 17 bases in between. The DNA of the CDR3 is TGTGCCAGCAGCCAACCGGGTCTGGGGTCATCCGAGCAGTACTTC. This sequence encodes CASSQPGLGSSEQYF.

J is TRBJ2-1 and V is TRBV6-1, with D unresolved. Trimming left V 5 bases short and J 4 bases short, with 3 bases between. The CDR3 totals 11 residues. The V gene's germline CDR1 is MNHNS and CDR2 SASEGT. The CDR3 DNA reads as TGTGCCAGCAGTTTATACAATGAGCAGTTCTTC. It codes for CASSLYNEQFF.

The chain joins TRBV19 to TRBJ1-2, with D tentatively TRBD1 (5 bases). The CDR3 is 15 residues long. The germline gives CDR1 LNHDA, CDR2 SQIVND (reference sequence). Trimming cost V 6 bases and J 8 bases, with 22 bases left between them. The CDR3 region is CASRPTDSVLSGYTF. The CDR3 DNA sequence: TGTGCCAGTAGACCCACAGACAGTGTATTATCCGGCTACACCTTC.

The gene calls are TRBV6-5 and TRBJ2-7; the match to TRBD2 covers 15 bases. The CDR3 runs to 16 residues. Germline loops: CDR1 MNHEY, CDR2 SVGAGI. V lost 0 bases, J lost 7 bases, and 4 bases stayed unmatched. CDR3 protein: CASSYSGTSGRYEQYF. CDR3 nucleotides: TGTGCCAGCAGTTACTCCGGGACTAGCGGGAGGTATGAGCAGTACTTC.

The V call is TRBV27, the J call TRBJ2-2, with 10 bases lining up with TRBD1. CDR1 and CDR2 from the germline V gene are MNHEY and SMNVEV (reference sequence). Trimming at V came to 8 bases and at J to 6 bases, leaving 6 bases not matched to a gene. The CDR3 length is 14 residues. As DNA, the CDR3 is TGTGCCAGCGCCGGGACAGGGGTCCCCGGGGAGCTGTTTTTT. This gives the protein CASAGTGVPGELFF.